This T cell receptor (beta chain) derives from a study of tumor-infiltrating lymphocytes in primary liver carcinoma. Remarks on this clonotype: The antigen remains unidentified. An end of the junction differs from the germline gene, which may be a read error.

For blood RNA, unsorted whole blood served as the source, and germline DNA was extracted too. The study's findings and limits: Pairs comparing tumor with adjacent tissue or blood overlapped less than pairs drawn from tumor regions.

The authors made TCR beta cDNA from roughly 480 ng total RNA with a constant-region primer. Sequencing libraries for TCR beta derived from three nested multiplex PCR rounds that used slightly modified ARM-PCR. TRBV1-TRBV30 forward primers paired with a C-beta reverse primer were used in the first two PCR rounds, which ran roughly 10 cycles each. In TCRdb, the multiplex PCR reads were re-called with MiXCR into one record per CDR3 protein. Of approximately 300,000 distinct CDR3 sequences listed, 60% to 80% are singletons. The CDR3 has 14 residues. The germline V gene encodes CDR1 SGHRS and CDR2 YFSETQ.

This TCR was sampled from a man aged 35 to 55 with primary liver carcinoma and hepatitis B virus infection. The sequenced sample consisted of peripheral blood. This chain joins TRBV5-1 and TRBJ1-1; TRBD1 aligns across 9 bases. CDR3 region: CASSPGTGNTESFF. In DNA form, the CDR3 reads TGCGCCAGCAGCCCCGGGACAGGGAACACTGAATCTTTCTTT.